One sample yielded the 17 T cell receptor beta chains listed below, sequenced in a study of read filtering for tumor transcriptome and immune sequencing. From approximately 430 ng of RNA, a library with molecular barcoded alpha/delta and beta/gamma adaptors was made. TCRdb reprocessed the reads via MiXCR and lists one record per CDR3 protein. The table lists 75,000 to 95,000 distinct CDR3 sequences, 10% to 15% of them singletons, with more than 12% in the top ten. Sequencing input: a population of CD138-negative cells sorted from bone marrow. All receptors come from a donor at least 40 years old with multiple myeloma.

This clonotype was recorded at least ten times. The V call is TRBV7-9, the J call TRBJ2-1, with 12 bases lining up with TRBD1. Per germline, CDR1 SEHNR and CDR2 FQNEAQ (reference sequence). The CDR3 runs to 21 residues. V was pared by 8 bases and J by 4 bases, with 24 bases of the junction left unmatched. CDR3 nucleotide sequence: TGTGCCAGCCGGGGGACAGGGGGCTTGGTAGCGGGGGCCGTCGGGTACAATGAGCAGTTCTTC. It specifies CASRGTGGLVAGAVGYNEQFF.

This clonotype was observed at least ten times. The chain carries TRBV6-5 and TRBJ2-3; the D gene could be TRBD1 or TRBD2 (5 bases each). Germline-derived CDR1 and CDR2 are MNHEY and SVGAGI. This CDR3 spans 14 amino acids. The ends were cut back, 6 bases at V and 2 bases at J, with 12 bases in the middle. The CDR3 sequence is CASSRDGLTDTQYF. The DNA for the CDR3 is TGTGCCAGCAGCCGGGACGGACTCACAGATACGCAGTATTTT.

As concerns this clonotype: As the CDR3 is not closed by the conserved phenylalanine or tryptophan, this likely results from a read error. This sequence joins TRBV20-1 and TRBJ2-5; 7 nucleotides match TRBD1. The CDR3 totals 16 residues. From germline, CDR1 is DFQATT and CDR2 SNEGSKA (reference sequence). Written as DNA, the CDR3 is TGCAGTGCTAGAGATAGGTCGACAGGGCTTCAAGGGACCCAGTACTAC. As protein: CSARDRSTGLQGTQYY.

This clonotype is termed medium-sized. The J gene is TRBJ2-1, the V gene TRBV3-2; the table names TRBD2, a call not compared with the DNA. TRBV3-2 is a pseudogene locus. This CDR3 contains 14 residues. In DNA form, the CDR3 reads TGTGCCAGCAGCCCGGGACTAGCGGACAATGAGCAGTTCTTC. Translated: CASSPGLADNEQFF.

This clonotype appeared a few times. One junction end does not reproduce the germline sequence, and a read error may be involved. This chain joins TRBV29-1 and TRBJ2-1, with 7 bases that match TRBD2. The CDR3 length is 15 residues. CDR1 and CDR2 (germline): SQVTM, ANQGSEA. The CDR3 DNA sequence: TGCAGCGTAGAAGGCGGGACTACATCCTACAGTGAGCAGTTCTTC. It translates to CSVEGGTTSYSEQFF.

In its sample, this clonotype was seen once. The chain couples TRBV3-1 to TRBJ2-7, with 8 bases aligning to TRBD2. V shed 1 base, J shed 5 bases, and the junction held 7 bases outside the gene matches. The CDR3 extends over 15 amino acids. Germline CDR1 LGHDT, CDR2 YNNKEL (reference sequence). The CDR3 protein is CASSQGPGGIHEQYF. The DNA of the CDR3 is TGTGCCAGCAGCCAAGGACCGGGAGGGATCCACGAGCAGTACTTC.

This clonotype was seen repeatedly, ten times or more. J is TRBJ2-6 and V is TRBV12-3 or TRBV12-4; perhaps TRBD2 as D (5 bases). Trimming cost V 4 bases and J 4 bases, with 11 bases left between them. The CDR3 sequence is 15 residues long. In DNA, the CDR3 is TGTGCCAGCAGTTCCCCGGGAATCGGGGCCAACGTCCTGACTTTC. Translation gives CASSSPGIGANVLTF.

On this clonotype: This sequence may be a read error, since a much larger clone differs from it by one base. The rearrangement joins TRBV5-1 to TRBJ2-5, with 8 bases aligning to TRBD2. CDR3 length equals 15 residues. Trimming removed 4 bases from V and 9 bases from J; junction bases left unmatched: 14. Germline CDR1 reads SGHRS; CDR2 reads YFSETQ. The CDR3 nucleotides are TGCGCCAGCAGCCCCTCAGCGGGAGCAGGGGAGGCCCAGTACTTC. Protein product: CASSPSAGAGEAQYF.

The chain employs TRBV5-4 and TRBJ2-2, with D maybe TRBD1 (6 bases). V lost 3 bases, J lost 1 base, and 13 bases lay in between. The CDR3 has 16 residues. The germline gives CDR1 SGHNT, CDR2 YYREEE (reference sequence). CDR3 bases: TGTGCCAGCAGCTCTAGGAAGACAGGGAACACCGGGGAGCTGTTTTTT. It encodes CASSSRKTGNTGELFF.

The table lists this clonotype with many counts. As DNA, the CDR3 is TGTGCCAGCAGCCCCGGGACAGTTAACACTGAAGCTTTCTTT. Protein: CASSPGTVNTEAFF. The chain is built from TRBV28 and TRBJ1-1; 7 positions match TRBD1. Germline CDR1 reads MDHEN; CDR2 reads SYDVKM. Trimming cost V 6 bases and J 2 bases; bases outside gene matches: 6. The CDR3 has 14 amino acids.

Of note for this clonotype: One base away lies a much larger clone, so this may be a sequencing read error. The V and J genes are TRBV29-1 and TRBJ2-2; TRBD1 is a possible D gene (6 bases). Germline V gives CDR1 SQVTM, CDR2 ANQGSEA. This CDR3 contains 13 residues. CDR3 in amino acids: CSVDGRGTGEPFF. Here the CDR3 DNA reads TGCAGCGTTGATGGCAGGGGCACCGGGGAGCCGTTTTTT.

This clonotype appeared many times. This chain links TRBV20-1 with TRBJ1-1; tentative D call: TRBD1 (6 bases). The germline CDR1 and CDR2 sequences are DFQATT and SNEGSKA (reference sequence). V lost 5 bases, J lost 3 bases, and 16 bases lay in between. The CDR3 sequence is 14 residues long. CDR3 residues: CSARRGGVDTEAFF. CDR3 in DNA: TGCAGTGCTCGCAGAGGGGGTGTGGACACTGAAGCTTTCTTT.

This clonotype was seen many times. The chain joins TRBV7-9 to TRBJ2-5, with D perhaps matching TRBD2 (5 bases). Germline CDR1 SEHNR, CDR2 FQNEAQ (reference sequence). CDR3 length: 16 amino acids. V was shortened by 5 bases and J by 3 bases, with 19 bases between the two germline ends. CDR3 in DNA: TGTGCCAGCAGCCCCCGAGGAGGTCTCGCAGAAGAGACCCAGTACTTC. Translating it yields CASSPRGGLAEETQYF.

This clonotype was picked up many times. The chain combines TRBV7-9 with TRBJ2-1, with TRBD2 as a possible D gene (5 bases). The V gene's germline CDR1 is SEHNR and CDR2 FQNEAQ (reference sequence). V dropped 9 bases and J dropped 3 bases, with 12 bases sitting between them. The CDR3 is 13 amino acids. In nucleotides, the CDR3 is TGTGCCAGTGAAGGACTTAACTACAATGAGCAGTTCTTC. Translating gives CASEGLNYNEQFF.

As concerns this clonotype: This is likely an artifact of a read error, given a far larger clone one base away. V gene TRBV6-2 or TRBV6-3 combines with J gene TRBJ2-7, with 8 bases fitting TRBD2. The germline CDR1 and CDR2 sequences are MNHEY and SVGEGT. The CDR3 runs 17 residues. Germline trimming cut 4 bases from V and 7 bases from J; bases unmatched to any gene: 18. The CDR3 DNA sequence: TGTGCCAGCAGTTTACGGCCAGCGGGAGCAAAATACAATGAGCAGTACTTC. Its translation is CASSLRPAGAKYNEQYF.

This clonotype was detected many times. The chain couples TRBV20-1 to TRBJ2-1; 11 bases agree with TRBD2. This CDR3 has 14 residues. CDR1 and CDR2 (germline): DFQATT, SNEGSKA (reference sequence). V lost 6 bases to trimming and J lost 2 bases; unmatched junction nucleotides: 3. CDR3 amino acids: CSAMTSGAYNEQFF. The CDR3, as DNA: TGCAGTGCCATGACTAGCGGGGCCTACAATGAGCAGTTCTTC.

This clonotype has at least ten counts. The chain links TRBV20-1 to TRBJ2-7; D unclear. The V end was cut by 3 bases, the J end by 2 bases, with 8 bases between. The CDR3 totals 12 residues. Per the germline V gene, CDR1 is DFQATT and CDR2 is SNEGSKA (reference sequence). CDR3: CSASSRTYEQYF. The DNA for the CDR3 is TGCAGTGCTAGTTCGAGAACCTACGAGCAGTACTTC.